Listed below are T cell receptor beta chains from one sample, sequenced in a study of post-analysis software for immune sequencing data. TCRdb independently ran MiXCR on the PCR reads; one entry per CDR3 protein. This repertoire shows about 430,000 distinct CDR3 sequences, approximately 42% found once; its top ten account for approximately 7.6%. Specimen: blood. The receptors were sampled from a girl aged 2-15 years with multiple sclerosis. The CDR3 runs from the conserved cysteine through the conserved F or W. The order of the fields is D gene, J gene, clone size, V gene, CDR3 DNA, CDR3 protein. A D gene is named only where the DNA matches it firmly. Only some rows state a clone size, as once, few, many or a class for expanded clones.

TRBD1 | TRBJ2-7 | . | TRBV6-1 | TGTGCCAGCAGTGAATGGGACAGGAGTTACGAGCAGTACTTC | CASSEWDRSYEQYF
. | TRBJ2-1 | . | TRBV21-1 | TGTGCCAGCAGCAAAGTTACTAGCGGGTGGAATGAGCAGTTCTTC | CASSKVTSGWNEQFF
. | TRBJ2-5 | . | TRBV2 | TGTGCCAGCAGTGATGGGGTCAGGGCCCAAGAGACCCAGTACTTC | CASSDGVRAQETQYF
. | TRBJ2-1 | . | TRBV20-1 | TGCAGTGCCATCGATAGTGGTTACAATGAGCAGTTCTTC | CSAIDSGYNEQFF
TRBD2 | TRBJ2-1 | . | TRBV7-3 | TGTGCCAGCAGCTTGGGCGGGGGGGTGAATGAGCAGTTCTTC | CASSLGGGVNEQFF
. | TRBJ2-3 | many | TRBV20-1 | TGCGCGCACCGGGGAGCTACAGATACGCAGTATTTT | CAHRGATDTQYF
TRBD2 | TRBJ2-3 | few | TRBV28 | TGTGCCAGCAGTTTCACCAGCGGGGGCACAGATACGCAGTATTTT | CASSFTSGGTDTQYF
. | TRBJ1-5 | . | TRBV4-1 | TGCGCCAGCAGCCAAGATCCGGGAAGAAACAGGGCAGACAATCAGCCCCAGCATTTT | CASSQDPGRNRADNQPQHF
TRBD2 | TRBJ2-5 | . | TRBV9 | TGTGCCAGCAGCGTATCGGCCCAAGGCGGGGGGGATCCGATCCAGTACTTC | CASSVSAQGGGDPIQYF
. | TRBJ2-7 | once | TRBV28 | TGTGCCAGCACCGGACATGAGCAGTACTTC | CASTGHEQYF
TRBD1 | TRBJ2-4 | . | TRBV2 | TGTGCCAGCAGTGGGCGGAGGGACAGGGAGTACTTC | CASSGRRDREYF
. | TRBJ1-4 | few | TRBV2 | TGTGCCAGCATGCGGTCAACTAATGAAAAACTGTTTTTT | CASMRSTNEKLFF
. | TRBJ1-5 | . | TRBV7-9 | TGTGCCAGCAGCTTATTTTCGGGGAATCAGCCCCAGCATTTT | CASSLFSGNQPQHF
. | TRBJ2-5 | . | TRBV5-5 | TGTGCCAGCAATTCCATAGAAACGGGAGAGACCCAGTACTTC | CASNSIETGETQYF
. | TRBJ2-7 | few | TRBV25-1 | TGTGCCAGCAGTGCCCAACCCTACGAGCAGTACTTC | CASSAQPYEQYF
TRBD1 | TRBJ1-5 | . | TRBV27 | TGTGCCAGCAGTTTAATCGATGGGACAGTCCTCGTGGAGCCCCAGCATTTT | CASSLIDGTVLVEPQHF
. | TRBJ2-2 | once | TRBV6-5 | TGTGCCAGCAGTTTTGGGGGCACCGGGGAGCGGTTTTTT | CASSFGGTGERFF
TRBD2 | TRBJ2-1 | few | TRBV29-1 | TGCAGCGTGACTAGCGGGAGGGGGAATGAGCAGTTCTTC | CSVTSGRGNEQFF
. | TRBJ2-1 | . | TRBV28 | TGTGCCAGCAGCACCTTCTCCTACAATGAGCAGTTCTTC | CASSTFSYNEQFF
TRBD1 | TRBJ1-5 | . | TRBV20-1 | TGCAGTGCTAATCAGGGGACAGGGTTATGGAATCAGCCCCAGCATTTT | CSANQGTGLWNQPQHF
. | TRBJ2-7 | . | TRBV29-1 | TGCAGCGTTGTCGGGGACAACTACGAGCAGTACTTC | CSVVGDNYEQYF
. | TRBJ2-5 | many | TRBV12-3/TRBV12-4 | TGTGCCAGCAGCGAACTAGGAGAGACCCAGTACTTC | CASSELGETQYF
. | TRBJ2-3 | once | TRBV12-3/TRBV12-4 | TGTGCCAGCAGAACCCGGAGGGGGGGGAGCACAGATACGCAGTATTTT | CASRTRRGGSTDTQYF
. | TRBJ2-7 | . | TRBV28 | TGTGCCAGCAGCGGGACCCTACCCCCCTACGAGCAGTACTTC | CASSGTLPPYEQYF
. | TRBJ2-5 | . | TRBV12-3/TRBV12-4 | TGTGCCAGCAGTTTGTTGCCTAGCGAGCCCGAAGAGACCCAGTACTTC | CASSLLPSEPEETQYF
TRBD2 | TRBJ2-1 | few | TRBV12-3/TRBV12-4 | TGTGCCAGCAGTTTCGGCCTCACTAGCGGACTTTACAATGAGCAGTTCTTC | CASSFGLTSGLYNEQFF
TRBD1 | TRBJ2-5 | . | TRBV13 | TGTGCCAGCAGCACGATCGGGACAGCACAGACCCAGTACTTC | CASSTIGTAQTQYF
. | TRBJ1-1 | . | TRBV12-3/TRBV12-4 | TGTGCCAGCAGAAAGGAGGCAGGGATTTGGGCTTTCTTT | CASRKEAGIWAFF
. | TRBJ2-5 | few | TRBV20-1 | TGCAGTGCTAGCCACCCGGCGGAGACCCAGTACTTC | CSASHPAETQYF
. | TRBJ1-5 | few | TRBV5-1 | TGCGCCAGCAGCTTCGAGGGGATGGGCAATCAGCCCCAGCATTTT | CASSFEGMGNQPQHF
. | TRBJ1-2 | few | TRBV12-3/TRBV12-4 | TGTGCCACCAGTCAGGGAGGTAACTATGGCTACACCTTC | CATSQGGNYGYTF
TRBD2 | TRBJ2-7 | . | TRBV20-1 | TGCAGTGCGCCGGGACTAGCGGGAGGAAGCTCCTACGAGCAGTACTTC | CSAPGLAGGSSYEQYF
TRBD1 | TRBJ1-1 | . | TRBV4-3 | TGCGCCAGCAGCCACGAATCGGGGCTTACAGGGGACACTGAAGCTTTCTTT | CASSHESGLTGDTEAFF
. | TRBJ1-1 | once | TRBV6-6 | TGTGCCAGCAGTCACGGGATTGAAGCTTTCTTT | CASSHGIEAFF
. | TRBJ1-2 | . | TRBV28 | TGTGCCAGCAGTTTATCTGACGGGCTAAACTATGGCTACACCTTC | CASSLSDGLNYGYTF
TRBD2 | TRBJ2-1 | once | TRBV12-5 | TGTGCTAGTGGTTTGGTAACGGGAGGTCCGTACAATGAGCAGTTCTTC | CASGLVTGGPYNEQFF
. | TRBJ1-4 | . | TRBV20-1 | TGCAGTGCTAGAGATTTACGAGGGTTGCATGAAAAACTGTTTTTT | CSARDLRGLHEKLFF
. | TRBJ2-7 | few | TRBV7-2 | TGTGCCAGCAGCTCCCCCAGGATTAGCGGCTTCTCCTACGAGCAGTACTTC | CASSSPRISGFSYEQYF
. | TRBJ2-5 | . | TRBV6-5 | TGTGCCAGCAGGGAGGGGTTCCAAGAGACCCAGTACTTC | CASREGFQETQYF
. | TRBJ1-1 | . | TRBV7-9 | TGTGCCAGCAGCTTACTAGTGGACACTGAAGCTTTCTTT | CASSLLVDTEAFF
. | TRBJ1-5 | . | TRBV7-9 | TGTGCCGGCAGCTCGGACAGACAGCCCCAGCATTTT | CAGSSDRQPQHF
. | TRBJ1-2 | few | TRBV5-1 | TGCGCCAGCAGCTACGAGGGGTTCAGTGGGTATGGCTACACCTTC | CASSYEGFSGYGYTF
TRBD2 | TRBJ2-3 | few | TRBV29-1 | TGCAGCGTTTCACACCGAGGACTAGCGGGAGTCTCAGATACGCAGTATTTT | CSVSHRGLAGVSDTQYF
TRBD1 | TRBJ2-5 | few | TRBV7-9 | TGTGCCAGCAGCTCAACAGGGGACCAAGAGACCCAGTACTTC | CASSSTGDQETQYF
TRBD2 | TRBJ2-5 | . | TRBV7-9 | TGTGCCAGCAGCCCCGGACTAGCGGCTATAGAGACCCAGTACTTC | CASSPGLAAIETQYF
. | TRBJ2-5 | . | TRBV5-1 | TGCGCCAGCAGCTTGGGAGACAACTTGGAGACCCAGTACTTC | CASSLGDNLETQYF
TRBD1 | TRBJ2-7 | . | TRBV7-2 | TGTGCCAGCAGCTTAGGTGGGACAGGGGTACACGAGCAGTACTTC | CASSLGGTGVHEQYF
. | TRBJ2-5 | . | TRBV5-1 | TGCGCCAGCAGCTGGGGGAGGAGGAGCGGAGTACAACAAGAGACCCAGTACTTC | CASSWGRRSGVQQETQYF
. | TRBJ2-7 | few | TRBV7-2 | TGTGCCAGCAGCTTACTGGACGAAACCTACGAGCAGTACTTC | CASSLLDETYEQYF
. | TRBJ2-4 | . | TRBV20-1 | TGCAGTGCAAATACAGGGCCCAAAAACATTCAGTACTTC | CSANTGPKNIQYF
. | TRBJ2-7 | . | TRBV27 | TGTGCCAGCAGTTTATCGAGACATGCTCCCTACGAGCAGTACTTC | CASSLSRHAPYEQYF
TRBD1 | TRBJ2-7 | . | TRBV15 | TGTGCCACCAGCAGAGGGGACAGGGATGAATACGAGCAGTACTTC | CATSRGDRDEYEQYF